This TCR beta chain came from a study of technical replicates of blood from four donors. Sequencing used immunoSEQ multiplex PCR; TCRdb keeps in-frame clones, though not all of them. The sample records 75,000 to 100,000 clones, about 94% being singletons. This CDR3 spans 16 amino acids. The V and J ends lost 4 bases and 6 bases respectively, with 19 bases between them. CDR1 and CDR2 (germline): MNHEY, SVGAGI. The chain uses TRBV6-5 and TRBJ1-5; possibly TRBD1 for D (6 bases). What was sequenced was T cells isolated from PBMCs. The clonotype was recovered from a human donor in good health. In DNA, the CDR3 is TGTGCCAGCAGTTCCCAAACAGGGAGACGGAGTCAGCCCCAGCATTTT. Protein product: CASSSQTGRRSQPQHF.